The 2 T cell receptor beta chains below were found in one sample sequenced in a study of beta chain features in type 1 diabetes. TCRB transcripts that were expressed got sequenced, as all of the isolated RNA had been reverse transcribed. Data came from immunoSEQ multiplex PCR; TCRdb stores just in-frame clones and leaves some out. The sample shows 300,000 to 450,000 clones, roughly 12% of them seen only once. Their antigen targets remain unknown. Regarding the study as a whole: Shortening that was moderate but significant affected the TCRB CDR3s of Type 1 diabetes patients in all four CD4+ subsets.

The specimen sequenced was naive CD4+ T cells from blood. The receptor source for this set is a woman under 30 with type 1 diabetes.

This chain's CDR3 is CASSLSALAEKLFF. CDR3 in DNA: TGTGCCAGCAGCTTGTCGGCTCTAGCGGAAAAACTGTTTTTT. V gene TRBV5-4 combines with J gene TRBJ1-4; D unresolved. Per germline, CDR1 SGHNT and CDR2 YYREEE (reference sequence). The V end was cut by 1 base, the J end by 8 bases, with 12 bases between. This CDR3 spans 14 amino acids.

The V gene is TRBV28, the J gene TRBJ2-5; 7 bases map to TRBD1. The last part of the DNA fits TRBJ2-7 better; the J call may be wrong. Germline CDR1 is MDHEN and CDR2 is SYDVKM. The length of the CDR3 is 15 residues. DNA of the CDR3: TGTGCCAGCAGTCCGTCCGGGACAGCAGCCTACGAGCAGTACTTC. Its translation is CASSPSGTAAYEQYF.